Included here is one T cell receptor beta chain sequence, with context. Its antigen is unidentified. This entry is derived from a study of radiation and T cells in renal cell carcinoma. Points from the study as a whole: From baseline, blood top tumor clonotypes peaked at 2 weeks post-radiation. No pretreatment tumor biopsies were available for baseline clonotypes.

CDR3 size: 11 residues. From germline, CDR1 is MNHEY and CDR2 SVGAGI. The repertoire was sequenced with immunoSEQ multiplex PCR; TCRdb's copy has only in-frame clones and lacks some. The data show roughly 100,000 clones, approximately 82% seen once. The time point: blood 4 weeks post-SBRT, at nephrectomy. Treatment reported: 15 Gy SBRT to primary tumor, nephrectomy 4 weeks later. Nephrectomy followed 15 Gy stereotactic body radiation by 4 weeks. Radiation-treated patients gave blood at baseline, week 2 and week 4. This clonotype was sampled from a man in his 60s with renal cell carcinoma. The V gene is TRBV6-5, the J gene TRBJ2-3, with 8 bases aligning to TRBD2. The source was blood, collected from a patient whose treatment included radiotherapy and nephrectomy. CDR3 sequence reads: CVTTGAGAQYF. CDR3 sequence (DNA): TGTGTCACCACTGGAGCGGGAGCGCAGTATTTT.